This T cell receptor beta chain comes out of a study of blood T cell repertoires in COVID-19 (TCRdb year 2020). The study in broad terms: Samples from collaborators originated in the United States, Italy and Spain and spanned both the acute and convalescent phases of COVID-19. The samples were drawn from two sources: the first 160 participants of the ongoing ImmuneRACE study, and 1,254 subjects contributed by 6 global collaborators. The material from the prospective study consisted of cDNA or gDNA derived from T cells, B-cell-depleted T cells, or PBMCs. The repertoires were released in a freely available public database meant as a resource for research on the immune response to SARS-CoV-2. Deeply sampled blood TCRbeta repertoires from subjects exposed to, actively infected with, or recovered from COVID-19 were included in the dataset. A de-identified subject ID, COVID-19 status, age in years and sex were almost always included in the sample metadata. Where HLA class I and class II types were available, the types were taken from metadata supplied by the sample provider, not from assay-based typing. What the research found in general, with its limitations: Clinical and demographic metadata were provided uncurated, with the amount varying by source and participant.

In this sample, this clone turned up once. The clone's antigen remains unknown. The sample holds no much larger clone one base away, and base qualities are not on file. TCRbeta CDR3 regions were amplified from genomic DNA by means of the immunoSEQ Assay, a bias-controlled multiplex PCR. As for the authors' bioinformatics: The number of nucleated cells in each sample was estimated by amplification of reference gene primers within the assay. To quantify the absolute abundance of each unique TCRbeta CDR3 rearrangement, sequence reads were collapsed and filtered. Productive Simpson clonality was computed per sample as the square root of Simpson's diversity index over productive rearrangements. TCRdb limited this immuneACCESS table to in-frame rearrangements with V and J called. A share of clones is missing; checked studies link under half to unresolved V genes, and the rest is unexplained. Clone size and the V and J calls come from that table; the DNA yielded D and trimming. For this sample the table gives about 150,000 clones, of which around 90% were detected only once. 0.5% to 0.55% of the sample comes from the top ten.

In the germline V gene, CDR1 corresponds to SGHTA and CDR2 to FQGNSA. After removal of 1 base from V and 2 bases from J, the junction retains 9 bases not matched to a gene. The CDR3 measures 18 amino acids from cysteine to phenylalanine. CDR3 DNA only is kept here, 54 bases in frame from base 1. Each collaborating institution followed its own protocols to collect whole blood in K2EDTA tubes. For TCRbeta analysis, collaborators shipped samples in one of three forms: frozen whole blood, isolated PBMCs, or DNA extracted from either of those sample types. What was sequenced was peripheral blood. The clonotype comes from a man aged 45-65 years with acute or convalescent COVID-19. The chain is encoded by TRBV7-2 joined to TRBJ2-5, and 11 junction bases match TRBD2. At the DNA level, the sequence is TGTGCCAGCAGCTTAGTTGGACTAGCGGGCTCGGGGCAAGAGACCCAGTACTTC. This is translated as CASSLVGLAGSGQETQYF.